The 25 T cell receptor beta chains in this list originate from one sample, sequenced in a study of T cell responses to AZD1222 COVID-19 vaccine. The method was immunoSEQ multiplex PCR; TCRdb's version includes in-frame clones alone and lacks a portion of them. The sample lists around 120,000 clones, about 85% occurring once. The material was peripheral blood, obtained on day 0 of AZD1222 vaccination. The receptors derive from an adult in good health.

This sequence joins TRBV20-1 and TRBJ1-4, with D uncertain. V dropped 3 bases and J dropped 7 bases, with 21 bases sitting between them. Germline V gene sequence: CDR1 DFQATT, CDR2 SNEGSKA (reference sequence). This CDR3 has 16 residues. The CDR3 spells CSASRPTVRRGEKLFF. The CDR3 DNA is TGCAGTGCTAGTCGGCCGACCGTCCGCAGAGGTGAAAAACTGTTTTTT.

The J gene is TRBJ1-3, the V gene TRBV10-1; D remains unclear. V dropped 2 bases and J dropped 0 bases, with 11 bases sitting between them. Germline CDR1 and CDR2: WNHNN and SYGVQD (reference sequence). CDR3 size: 16 residues. The CDR3: CASSETKNGSGNTIYF. CDR3 in DNA: TGCGCCAGCAGTGAGACGAAGAACGGCTCTGGAAACACCATATATTTT.

The rearrangement links TRBV27 to TRBJ1-2; D possibly corresponds to TRBD1 (6 bases). V shed 5 bases and J shed 2 bases, with 18 bases lying between them. CDR1 and CDR2 (germline): MNHEY, SMNVEV (reference sequence). CDR3 size: 16 residues. The CDR3 is CASSVVGGELNYGYTF. The CDR3 DNA sequence: TGTGCCAGCAGTGTCGTGGGGGGCGAACTGAACTATGGCTACACCTTC.

J is TRBJ2-7 and V is TRBV19; D may be TRBD1 or TRBD2 (5 bases each). The CDR3 consists of 13 residues. CDR1 and CDR2 (germline): LNHDA, SQIVND (reference sequence). Trimming took off 7 bases at V and 2 bases at J, with 12 bases between the two ends. The CDR3 region has the DNA TGTGCCAGTATGGGGACGTGGGCCTACGAGCAGTACTTC. Translation gives CASMGTWAYEQYF.

Notes on this clone: The same CDR3 can be traced to other DNA sequences in this sample. The V and J genes are TRBV5-1 and TRBJ2-2, with D possibly TRBD2 on 5 matching bases. This CDR3 is built from 14 residues. Germline CDR1 reads SGHRS; CDR2 reads YFSETQ. V lost 3 bases and J 4 bases, leaving 10 bases between the germline ends. CDR3 sequence reads: CASSSPGSTGELFF. The CDR3 region has the DNA TGCGCCAGCAGCTCCCCGGGGAGCACCGGGGAGCTGTTTTTT.

This clone turned up a few times. V and J are TRBV5-6 and TRBJ2-3; tentative D call: TRBD2 (5 bases). CDR3 length equals 14 residues. Germline V lookup: CDR1 SGHDT, CDR2 YYEEEE. Trimming cost V 0 bases and J 4 bases, with 9 bases left between them. CDR3: CASSLEAGADTQYF. CDR3 DNA: TGTGCCAGCAGCTTGGAGGCGGGTGCAGATACGCAGTATTTT.

V and J are TRBV6-6 and TRBJ2-3, with a possible D match to TRBD2 (5 bases). From germline, CDR1 is MNHNY and CDR2 SVGAGI (reference sequence). The CDR3 has 15 residues. Trimming took 9 bases from V and 3 from J, leaving 19 bases between them. CDR3 nucleotide sequence: TGTGCCAGTAGCCTACGAGGACTCAGGACAGATACGCAGTATTTT. Encoded protein: CASSLRGLRTDTQYF.

The rearrangement uses TRBV6-5 and TRBJ1-6; no firm D call. V was cut by 8 bases and J by 7 bases, with 15 bases left in between. The CDR3 contains 14 residues. The germline gives CDR1 MNHEY, CDR2 SVGAGI. CDR3 region: CASGPTYPNSPLHF. The CDR3 bases are TGTGCCAGCGGACCAACTTACCCGAATTCACCCCTCCACTTT.

This chain connects TRBV7-8 to TRBJ1-1; D remains ambiguous. The V and J ends lost 7 bases and 6 bases respectively, with 15 bases between them. From germline, CDR1 is SGHVS and CDR2 FQNEAQ. The CDR3 loop spans 13 amino acids. The CDR3 reads CASTLDRSSEAFF. The CDR3 DNA reads TGTGCCAGCACCCTGGACCGGAGTTCTGAAGCTTTCTTT.

The V and J genes are TRBV29-1 and TRBJ1-2; 7 nucleotides agree with TRBD1. The CDR3 extends over 13 amino acids. CDR1 SQVTM and CDR2 ANQGSEA come from the germline V gene. V dropped 6 bases and J dropped 5; count of bases not matched to a gene: 9. CDR3 bases: TGCAGCGTCAGGACAGGTCTTTTTTATGGCTACACCTTC. The encoded protein is CSVRTGLFYGYTF.

The V and J genes are TRBV7-8 and TRBJ2-2, with D possibly TRBD2 on 6 matching bases. Germline loops: CDR1 SGHVS, CDR2 FQNEAQ. The CDR3 runs 16 residues. Trimming cost V 3 bases and J 4 bases, with 15 bases left between them. The CDR3 DNA reads TGTGCCAGCAGCTTTTATGCGGGGTTTGGCACCGGGGAGCTGTTTTTT. As protein: CASSFYAGFGTGELFF.

The chain combines TRBV3-1 (or the pseudogene TRBV3-2) with TRBJ1-1, with TRBD1 as a possible D gene (5 bases). Germline V gene sequence: CDR1 LGHDT, CDR2 YNNKEL (reference sequence). This CDR3 region has 13 residues. The V gene lost 4 bases and the J gene lost 6 bases, with 12 bases spanning the gap. This chain's CDR3 is CASSRWGFPEAFF. In nucleotides, the CDR3 is TGTGCCAGCAGCCGCTGGGGGTTTCCTGAAGCTTTCTTT.

V and J are TRBV9 and TRBJ1-3; D remains ambiguous. CDR1 is SGDLS and CDR2 is YYNGEE in the germline V gene. V was trimmed by 3 bases and J by 4 bases, leaving 14 bases between them. This CDR3 contains 15 residues. The CDR3: CASSAHEGLGNTIYF. The CDR3 bases are TGTGCCAGCAGCGCCCATGAAGGGCTAGGAAACACCATATATTTT.

This clone has just a few counts. This sequence joins TRBV3-1 (or the pseudogene TRBV3-2) and TRBJ2-2; the match to TRBD2 covers 8 bases. The CDR3 contains 14 residues. Germline loops: CDR1 LGHDT, CDR2 YNNKEL (reference sequence). V lost 4 bases and J lost 7; bases outside the gene matches: 5. DNA of the CDR3: TGTGCCAGCAGCCTCTGGACTAGCCACGGGGAGCTGTTTTTT. It yields the protein CASSLWTSHGELFF.

V usage is TRBV4-3 and J usage is TRBJ1-6, with D maybe TRBD1 (5 bases). V was trimmed by 1 base and J by 5 bases, leaving 15 bases between them. CDR1 and CDR2 from the germline V gene are LGHNA and YSLEER. The CDR3 is 17 residues long. The CDR3 sequence is CASSQGAGSKDNSPLHF. The CDR3 DNA sequence: TGCGCCAGCAGCCAAGGAGCAGGGTCTAAGGATAATTCACCCCTCCACTTT.

J is TRBJ2-1 and V is TRBV2; D possibly corresponds to TRBD2 (5 bases). The CDR3 covers 16 residues. The germline V gene encodes CDR1 SNHLY and CDR2 FYNNEI. V lost 3 bases to trimming and J lost 0 bases, with 12 bases between them. CDR3 in amino acids: CASSDRTGSSYNEQFF. DNA for the CDR3: TGTGCCAGCAGTGATCGTACGGGGAGCTCCTACAATGAGCAGTTCTTC.

This chain joins TRBV5-1 and TRBJ2-2; 7 bases match TRBD2. This CDR3 comprises 15 residues. The germline V gene encodes CDR1 SGHRS and CDR2 YFSETQ. Trimming removed 3 bases from V and 1 base from J; junction bases left unmatched: 3. The CDR3 nucleotides are TGCGCCAGCAGCTCGGGACTACGGAACACCGGGGAGCTGTTTTTT. Its translation is CASSSGLRNTGELFF.

This chain connects TRBV2 to TRBJ1-2; D is perhaps TRBD1 (6 bases). CDR1 SNHLY and CDR2 FYNNEI come from the germline V gene. The CDR3 has 13 amino acids. V was pared by 5 bases and J by 2 bases, with 9 bases between. The CDR3 bases are TGTGCCAGCAGTAACAGGGTAAACTATGGCTACACCTTC. This translates into CASSNRVNYGYTF.

This chain uses TRBV4-1 with TRBJ1-3, with a possible D match to TRBD1 (5 bases). V was pared by 1 base and J by 0 bases, with 16 bases between. This CDR3 contains 18 residues. Germline V lookup: CDR1 MGHRA, CDR2 YSYEKL. The CDR3 region is CASSQVQGDRYSGNTIYF. The CDR3 DNA reads TGCGCCAGCAGCCAAGTTCAGGGTGACCGTTACTCTGGAAACACCATATATTTT.

The chain links TRBV5-5 to TRBJ1-1; perhaps TRBD1 as D (6 bases). Trimming pared 3 bases from V and 0 bases from J, leaving 12 bases between. Germline CDR1 and CDR2: SGHKS and YYEKEE (reference sequence). The CDR3 runs 15 residues. The CDR3 here is CASSSWTDMNTEAFF. CDR3 nucleotides: TGTGCCAGCAGCTCCTGGACAGACATGAACACTGAAGCTTTCTTT. Full variable domain (outside the CDR3, taken from reference TRBV5-5 and TRBJ1-1): DAGVTQSPTHLIKTRGQQVTLRCSPISGHKSVSWYQQVLGQGPQFIFQYYEKEERGRGNFPDRFSARQFPNYSSELNVNALLLGDSALYLCASSSWTDMNTEAFFGQGTRLTVV.

This chain joins TRBV7-9 and TRBJ1-2; a possible D gene is TRBD1 (6 bases). CDR1 and CDR2 from the germline V gene are SEHNR and FQNEAQ (reference sequence). The CDR3 runs 12 residues. Trimming took 4 bases from V and 9 from J, leaving 12 bases between them. The CDR3 bases are TGTGCCAGCAGCTACCCGGGACACAGCTACACCTTC. Translation gives CASSYPGHSYTF.

The J gene is TRBJ1-2, the V gene TRBV19; possibly TRBD1 for D (5 bases). The CDR3 runs 12 residues. CDR1 LNHDA and CDR2 SQIVND come from the germline V gene (reference sequence). Deletions cut 3 bases from V and 7 bases from J, with 9 bases between. The CDR3 spells CASSIGQGGYTF. CDR3 in DNA: TGTGCCAGTAGTATCGGTCAGGGTGGCTACACCTTC.

This clone has a handful of counts. The chain has TRBV14 and TRBJ1-2; D remains ambiguous. The CDR3 runs 14 residues. CDR1 and CDR2 from the germline V gene are SGHDN and FVKESK. V was clipped by 3 bases and J by 2 bases, with 10 bases between them. For the CDR3, the DNA is TGTGCCAGCAGCCACGACACTTTCAACTATGGCTACACCTTC. As protein: CASSHDTFNYGYTF.

This chain joins TRBV15 and TRBJ1-6, with D unclear. Germline CDR1 reads LNHNV; CDR2 reads YYDKDF (reference sequence). The CDR3 sequence is 16 residues long. Trimming stripped 0 bases from V and 1 base from J, with 7 bases between. The CDR3 region has the DNA TGTGCCACCAGCAGAGAGTACGATTCCTATAATTCACCCCTCCACTTT. Its protein product is CATSREYDSYNSPLHF.

V usage is TRBV7-8 and J usage is TRBJ2-1; D ambiguous. V lost 5 bases and J lost 0, with 17 bases in between. This CDR3 has 17 amino acids. Germline V gene sequence: CDR1 SGHVS, CDR2 FQNEAQ. CDR3 amino acids: CASSPRGSPSSYNEQFF. CDR3 coding DNA: TGTGCCAGCAGCCCACGCGGCAGCCCAAGCTCCTACAATGAGCAGTTCTTC.